This T cell receptor (beta chain) came from a study of PD-L1 blockade in urothelial cancer (dated by TCRdb to the late 2010s). Describing the broader study: Every patient began therapy at some point between 2013 and 2015 and was given atezolizumab 1,200 mg intravenously every 3 weeks. About 90% of the roughly 29 patients were identified as males with urothelial cancer of bladder origin, and a prior smoking history was reported by 18 of 29 patients. An ECOG performance status of 0 or 1 was recorded for the patients, and 0 to 3 prior chemotherapy regimens had been received by the patients. Blood samples were analyzed at two time points: 3 weeks after treatment start (second dose) and 6 weeks after treatment start. Blood samples yielded a median of about 150,000 T cells and roughly 83,000 unique TCRs, with median clonality around 0.084. An exploratory multi-omic analysis was conducted of the somatic, immune and clinical correlates of response to PD-L1 blockade with atezolizumab in urothelial cancer. Pretreatment tumor samples, along with matched peripheral blood serially collected before and after atezolizumab treatment, were subjected to TCR sequencing. Durable clinical benefit was defined as progression-free survival longer than 6 months, and TCR features were also tested against progression-free and overall survival. In the same patients who had TCR sequencing, pretreatment tumors also underwent whole exome sequencing and RNA sequencing. Ten or so patients reached durable clinical benefit, while about 19 patients did not. Over 28 patients had pretreatment blood TCR-seq, about 25 had at least one posttreatment blood collection, and about 25 had tumor TCR-seq. The research as a whole found: Improved progression-free and overall survival was found to be associated with pretreatment peripheral blood TCR clonality below the median. Because the sample size was small (n ≈ 29) and many of the analyses were exploratory, the results are meant to be hypothesis-generating. Among patients with durable benefit, tumor-associated TCR clones showed greater expansion in peripheral blood 3 weeks after treatment started (n of about 20, p = 0.022).

In its sample, this clone was seen once. Its recognized antigen is unknown. Per-base quality was not reported, and no clone a single base away is much larger than it. The sample's time point label, decoded: peripheral blood 6 weeks after treatment start. A cohort of 25 to 30 patients with locally advanced or metastatic urothelial carcinoma, treated at Memorial Sloan Kettering on a trial protocol, was included. Peripheral blood mononuclear cells were collected pretreatment and during treatment, with between 1 and 8 total time points per patient. The Qiagen DNeasy Blood extraction kit was used to purify genomic DNA from total PBMCs and tumor samples. PBMCs were collected pretreatment and during treatment, and were isolated and stored as previously described. The CDR3 starts with the cysteine, ends with the phenylalanine, and has 16 residues. Only the CDR3 portion is preserved as DNA: 48 bases, with reading frame beginning at the first base. Per the germline V gene (reference sequence), LNHDA is the CDR1 and SQIVND is the CDR2. Unmatched junction bases come to 10, with V trimmed by 5 bases and J by 4 bases.

Each PCR received spiked-in synthetic TCR analog templates so that absolute template abundance could be estimated from read counts. TCRbeta CDR3 regions were amplified from genomic DNA with bias-controlled V and J gene primers using the immunoSEQ assay. Sequencing of rearranged TCRbeta segments was performed at approximately 20X coverage. In the original analysis: Clustering was used to correct sequencing errors, and CDR3s were annotated against IMGT to assign V, D and J genes. Only productive TCRbeta rearrangements were used in downstream analyses, excluding out-of-frame or stop-codon sequences. Clonality was calculated as one minus the Shannon entropy normalized by the log of the number of unique productive sequences. Fisher's exact test with Benjamini-Hochberg correction, using a cutoff of adjusted p below 0.01, was how clones that differed between time points or between blood and tumor were identified. TCRdb retrieved this table from immuneACCESS and kept in-frame rearrangements only. Not all clones are present; in checked studies, unresolved V genes account for under half, and no reason is known for the remainder. V, J and clone size reflect that table, while D and trimming were determined from the DNA. Across this sample there are 100,000 to 150,000 clones, with approximately 85% seen only once. The top ten constitute 2% to 3% of the sample.

The rearranged segments are TRBV19 and TRBJ1-5; TRBD1 agrees with 8 junctional bases. This specimen consisted of PBMCs, obtained around atezolizumab (anti-PD-L1) treatment. The sequence derives from a man aged 50 to 59 with urothelial cancer. The CDR3 corresponds to CASSQQGQGLNQPQHF. At the DNA level, the sequence is TGTGCCAGTAGTCAACAAGGACAGGGCTTAAATCAGCCCCAGCATTTT.